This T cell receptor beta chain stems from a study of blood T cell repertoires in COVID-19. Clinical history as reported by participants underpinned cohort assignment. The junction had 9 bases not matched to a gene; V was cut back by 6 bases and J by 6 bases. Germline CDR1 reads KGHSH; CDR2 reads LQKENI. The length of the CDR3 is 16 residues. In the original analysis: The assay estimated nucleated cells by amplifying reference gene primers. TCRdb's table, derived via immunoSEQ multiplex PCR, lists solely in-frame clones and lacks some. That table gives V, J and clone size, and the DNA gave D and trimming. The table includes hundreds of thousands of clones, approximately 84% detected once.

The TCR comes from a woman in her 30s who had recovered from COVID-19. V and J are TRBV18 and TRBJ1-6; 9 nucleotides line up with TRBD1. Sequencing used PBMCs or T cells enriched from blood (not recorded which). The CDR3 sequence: CASSLGQGLFNSPLHF. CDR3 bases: TGTGCCAGCTCCTTAGGACAGGGGCTATTTAATTCACCCCTCCACTTT.